This TCR beta chain was obtained from a study of T cells in narcolepsy. Study details: Donors had narcolepsy type 1 or type 2, or were healthy controls. Study-wide results and caveats: Autoreactive clonotypes reportedly recurred in blood of same and different patients, not controls. Comparing one patient's CSF and blood CD4+ clonotypes highlighted HCRT- and TRIB2-specific autoreactive clonotypes. In some patient and control memory CD4+ samples, autoreactive clones were absent.

Only a few counts were recorded for this clone. What it binds is unknown. Data came from immunoSEQ multiplex PCR; TCRdb stores just in-frame clones and leaves some out. Here the sample spans about 25,000 clones, approximately 85% being singletons. Sequenced input: CD45RA- memory CD4+ T cells from PBMCs. The receptor was isolated from a human donor with narcolepsy.

The CDR3, as DNA: TGTGCCAGCAGTCCATACAGCACCAATCAGCCCCAGCATTTT. It translates to CASSPYSTNQPQHF. The chain carries TRBV6-6 and TRBJ1-5; D unresolved. The germline V and J ends were trimmed by 5 bases and 3 bases, with 11 bases remaining between them. The CDR3 loop spans 14 amino acids. Germline loops: CDR1 MNHNY, CDR2 SVGAGI (reference sequence).